The present entry profiles one T cell receptor beta chain with its context. No cognate antigen has been identified for it. Nothing much larger sits one base from this clone, and base qualities are not available. The sample originates from a study of resident and recirculating memory T cells in vitiligo listed by TCRdb under 2018. Regarding the study in general: The study took epidermis from shave biopsies of two lesional and two nonlesional sites, plus PBMCs, from each of a few stable vitiligo patients for TCR beta sequencing. Without any cell sorting, samples were homogenized immediately before genomic DNA was extracted using the Qiagen DNeasy Blood & Tissue Kit. The human TCR beta sequencing was designed to test whether specific clones found in lesional vitiligo skin differed from the clones found in nonlesional skin and in blood. Overall study results and their limits: Overlap and correlation analysis showed no significant repertoire overlap between biopsies except for each lesion with itself, even within a single patient. Working out how much the T cell clones identified in the vitiligo lesions and the human Trm versus Tcm pools each contribute will require future mechanistic studies. No unique dominant TCR clone was detected, and variation in clonality was observed among vitiligo lesions. TCR sequences were not shared across biopsy sites or across patients, which suggests that different T cell clones infiltrate different lesions, a pattern described as private specificity.

At the junction V is shortened by 5 bases and J by 5 bases; bases outside the gene matches: 10. Including the terminal cysteine and phenylalanine, the CDR3 comprises 15 residues. Only the CDR3 region is kept as DNA, spanning 45 bases read in frame from base 1. Taken from the germline V gene, the CDR1 and CDR2 loops are MNHEY and SVGAGI. TCR beta chains were amplified from genomic DNA with the immunoSEQ hsTCRB kit. The immunoSEQ service ran the sequencing of the TCR beta libraries on an Illumina MiSeq instrument. Concerning the study's data processing: Repertoire data were analyzed using the immunoSEQ Analyzer. TCRdb took over this immuneACCESS table, retaining in-frame rearrangements with V and J assigned. Such tables are incomplete; in checked studies, under half of the missing clones stem from an unresolved V gene, and the remainder is unexplained. The V and J calls and clone size are taken from that table; D and trimming were inferred from the DNA. The table for this sample lists 65,000 to 80,000 clones; approximately 90% of them were counted only once. Clones ranked in the top ten supply approximately 4.7% of the sample.

Vitiligo was considered stable when no change in lesions had been observed over the previous 6 months. To count as stable, patients also needed to show no confetti depigmentation, which is a clinical sign of active vitiligo. Any patient who had received treatment in the previous three months was excluded. PBMCs were isolated from heparinized blood by Ficoll density gradient centrifugation and then flash-frozen. The chain was built from TRBV6-5 and TRBJ2-5; 8 central nucleotides agree with TRBD1. This TCR derives from a male donor with vitiligo. The sequenced material came from blood. The CDR3 region: CASSNTGGVRETQYF. The DNA is TGTGCCAGCAGTAACACAGGGGGAGTTCGGGAGACCCAGTACTTC.